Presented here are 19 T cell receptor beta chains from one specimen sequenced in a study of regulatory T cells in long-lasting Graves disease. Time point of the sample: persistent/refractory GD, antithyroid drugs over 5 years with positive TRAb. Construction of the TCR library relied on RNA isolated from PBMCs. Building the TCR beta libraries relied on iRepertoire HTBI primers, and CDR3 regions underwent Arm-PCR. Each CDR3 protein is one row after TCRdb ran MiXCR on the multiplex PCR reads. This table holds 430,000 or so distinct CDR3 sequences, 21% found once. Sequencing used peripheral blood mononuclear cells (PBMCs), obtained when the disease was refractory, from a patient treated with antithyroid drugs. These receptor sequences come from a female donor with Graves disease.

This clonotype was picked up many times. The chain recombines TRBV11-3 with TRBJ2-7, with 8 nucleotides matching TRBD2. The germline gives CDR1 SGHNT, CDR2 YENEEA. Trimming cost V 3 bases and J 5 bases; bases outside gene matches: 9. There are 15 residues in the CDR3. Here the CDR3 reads CASSLNGRDFDEQYF. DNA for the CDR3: TGTGCCAGCAGCTTGAACGGGAGGGACTTCGACGAGCAGTACTTC. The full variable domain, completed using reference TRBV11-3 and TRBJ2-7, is EAGVVQSPRYKIIEKKQPVAFWCNPISGHNTLYWYLQNLGQGPELLIRYENEEAVDDSQLPKDRFSAERLKGVDSTLKIQPAELGDSAVYLCASSLNGRDFDEQYFGPGTRLTVT.

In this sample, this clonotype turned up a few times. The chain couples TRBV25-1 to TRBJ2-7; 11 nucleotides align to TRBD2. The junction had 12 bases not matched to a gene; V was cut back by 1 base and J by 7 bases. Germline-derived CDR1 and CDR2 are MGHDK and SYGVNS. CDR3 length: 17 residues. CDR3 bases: TGTGCCAGCAGTGAATGGTTTTTAGCGGGAGGGCCTAATGAGCAGTACTTC. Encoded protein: CASSEWFLAGGPNEQYF.

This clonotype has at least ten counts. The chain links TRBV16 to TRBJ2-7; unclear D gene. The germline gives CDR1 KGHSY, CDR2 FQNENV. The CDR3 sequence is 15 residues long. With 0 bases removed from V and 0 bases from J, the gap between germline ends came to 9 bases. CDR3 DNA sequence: TGTGCCAGCAGCCAATCTGACACCTCCTCCTACGAGCAGTACTTC. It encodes CASSQSDTSSYEQYF.

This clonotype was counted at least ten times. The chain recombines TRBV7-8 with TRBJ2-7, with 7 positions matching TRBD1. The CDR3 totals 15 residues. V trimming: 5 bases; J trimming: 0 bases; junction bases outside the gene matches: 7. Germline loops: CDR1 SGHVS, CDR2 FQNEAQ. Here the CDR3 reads CASSPRTGDSYEQYF. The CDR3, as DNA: TGTGCCAGCAGCCCCAGGACAGGTGACTCCTACGAGCAGTACTTC.

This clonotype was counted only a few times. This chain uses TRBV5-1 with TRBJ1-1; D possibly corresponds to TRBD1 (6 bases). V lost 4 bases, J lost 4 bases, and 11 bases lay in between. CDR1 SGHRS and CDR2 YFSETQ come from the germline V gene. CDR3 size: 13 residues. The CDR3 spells CASSVNRVTEAFF. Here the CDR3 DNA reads TGCGCCAGCAGCGTCAACAGGGTCACTGAAGCTTTCTTT.

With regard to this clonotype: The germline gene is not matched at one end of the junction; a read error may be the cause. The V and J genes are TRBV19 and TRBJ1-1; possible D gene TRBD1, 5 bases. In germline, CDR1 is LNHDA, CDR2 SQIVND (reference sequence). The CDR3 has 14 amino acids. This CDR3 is CASTPGRADTEAFF. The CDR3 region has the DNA TGTGCCAGTACCCCCGGGAGGGCGGACACTGAGGCTTTCTTT.

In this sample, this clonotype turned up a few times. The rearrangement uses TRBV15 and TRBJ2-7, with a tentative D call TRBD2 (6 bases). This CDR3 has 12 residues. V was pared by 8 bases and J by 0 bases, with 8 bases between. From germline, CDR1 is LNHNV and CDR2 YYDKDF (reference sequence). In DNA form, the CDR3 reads TGTGCCACCGGGGGGAACTCCTACGAGCAGTACTTC. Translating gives CATGGNSYEQYF.

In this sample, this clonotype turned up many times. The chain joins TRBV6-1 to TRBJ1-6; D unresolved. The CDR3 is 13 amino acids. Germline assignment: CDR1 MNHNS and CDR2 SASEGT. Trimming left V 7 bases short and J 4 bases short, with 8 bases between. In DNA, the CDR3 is TGTGCCAGCACACAGAGTTATAATTCACCCCTCCACTTT. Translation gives CASTQSYNSPLHF.

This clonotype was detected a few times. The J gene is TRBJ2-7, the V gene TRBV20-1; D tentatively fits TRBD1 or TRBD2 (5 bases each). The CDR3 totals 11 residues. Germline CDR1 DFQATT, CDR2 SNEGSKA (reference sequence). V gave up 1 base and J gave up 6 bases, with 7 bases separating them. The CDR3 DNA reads TGCAGTGCTAGAGGAGGGACCGAGCAGTACTTC. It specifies CSARGGTEQYF.

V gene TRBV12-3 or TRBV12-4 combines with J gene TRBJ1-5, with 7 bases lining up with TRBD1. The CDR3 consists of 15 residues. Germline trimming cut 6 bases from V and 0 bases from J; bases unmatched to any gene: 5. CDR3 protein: CASRTTGNSNQPQHF. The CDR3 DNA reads TGTGCCAGCAGAACGACAGGGAATAGCAATCAGCCCCAGCATTTT.

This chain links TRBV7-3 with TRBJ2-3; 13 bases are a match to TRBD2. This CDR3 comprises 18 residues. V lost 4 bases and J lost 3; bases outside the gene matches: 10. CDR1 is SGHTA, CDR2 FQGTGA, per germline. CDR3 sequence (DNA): TGTGCCAGCAGCTCGAAAGGGACTAGCGGGACGGATACAGATACGCAGTATTTT. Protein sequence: CASSSKGTSGTDTDTQYF.

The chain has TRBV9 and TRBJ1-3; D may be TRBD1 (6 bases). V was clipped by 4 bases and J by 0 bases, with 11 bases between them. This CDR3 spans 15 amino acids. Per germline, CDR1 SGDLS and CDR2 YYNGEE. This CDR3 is CASSPRTASGNTIYF. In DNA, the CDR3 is TGTGCCAGCAGCCCGCGGACAGCCTCTGGAAACACCATATATTTT.

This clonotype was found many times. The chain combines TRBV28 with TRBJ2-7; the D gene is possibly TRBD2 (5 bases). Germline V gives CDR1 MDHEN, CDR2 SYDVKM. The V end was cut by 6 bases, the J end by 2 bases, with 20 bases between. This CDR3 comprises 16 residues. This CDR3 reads CASRPHGAGAPYEQYF. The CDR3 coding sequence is TGTGCCAGCAGGCCACATGGCGCGGGTGCCCCCTACGAGCAGTACTTC.

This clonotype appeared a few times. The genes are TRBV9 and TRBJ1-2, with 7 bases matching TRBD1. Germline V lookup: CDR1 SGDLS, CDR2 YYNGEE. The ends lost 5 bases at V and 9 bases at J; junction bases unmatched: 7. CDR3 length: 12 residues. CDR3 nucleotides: TGTGCCAGCAGAAACAGGGGCTGGAGCTACACCTTC. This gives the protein CASRNRGWSYTF.

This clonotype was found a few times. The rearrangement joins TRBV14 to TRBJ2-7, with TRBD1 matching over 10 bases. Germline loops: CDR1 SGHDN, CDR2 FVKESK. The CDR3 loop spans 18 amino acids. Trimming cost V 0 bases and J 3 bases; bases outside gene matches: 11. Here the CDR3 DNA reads TGTGCCAGCAGCCAAGAAGGGAAGAGACAGGGGGCACGCTACGAGCAGTACTTC. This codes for CASSQEGKRQGARYEQYF.

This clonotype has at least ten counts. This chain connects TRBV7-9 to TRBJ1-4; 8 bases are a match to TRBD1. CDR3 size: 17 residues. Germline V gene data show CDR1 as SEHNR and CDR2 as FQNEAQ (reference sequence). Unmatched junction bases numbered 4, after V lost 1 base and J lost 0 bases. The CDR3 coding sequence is TGTGCCAGCAGCTTAGGGGAGACAGGGGCAACTAATGAAAAACTGTTTTTT. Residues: CASSLGETGATNEKLFF.

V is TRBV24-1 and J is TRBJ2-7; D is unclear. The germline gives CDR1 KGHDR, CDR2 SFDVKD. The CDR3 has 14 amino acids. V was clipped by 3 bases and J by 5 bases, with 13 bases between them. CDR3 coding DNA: TGTGCCACCAGTGATACCCCCCCCAGCGACGAGCAGTACTTC. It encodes CATSDTPPSDEQYF.

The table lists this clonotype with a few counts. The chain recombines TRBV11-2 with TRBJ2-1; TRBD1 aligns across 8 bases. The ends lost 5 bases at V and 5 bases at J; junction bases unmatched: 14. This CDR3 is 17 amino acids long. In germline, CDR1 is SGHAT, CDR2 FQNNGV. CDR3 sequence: CASSLYFRMTGDNEQFF. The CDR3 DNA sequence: TGTGCCAGCAGCCTCTACTTCCGAATGACAGGGGACAATGAGCAGTTCTTC.

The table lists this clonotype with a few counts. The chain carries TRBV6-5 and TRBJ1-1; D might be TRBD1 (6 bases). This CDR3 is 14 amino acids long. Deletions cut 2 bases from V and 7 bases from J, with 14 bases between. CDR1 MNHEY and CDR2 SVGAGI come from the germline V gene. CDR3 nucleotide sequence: TGTGCCAGCAGTTACGCGGGGGGCGCGGGTGAAGCTTTCTTT. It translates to CASSYAGGAGEAFF.